This T cell receptor (beta chain) was retrieved from a study of blood T cell repertoires in COVID-19. As to this clone: Relative to the germline gene, one junction end is altered; a read error may explain this.

Only in-frame clones appear in the TCRdb table, and some are missing; sequencing was by immunoSEQ multiplex PCR. In the table there are 200,000 to 250,000 clones, approximately 80% of which are singletons. Germline values: CDR1 SEHNR, CDR2 FQNEAQ (reference sequence). The CDR3 runs 15 residues. This rearrangement joins TRBV7-9 to TRBJ2-1; 12 bases align to TRBD2. This TCR was recovered from a man aged 30-40 years with active or convalescent COVID-19. Sequencing was done on a sample of peripheral blood. CDR3 amino acids: CASSLAGGAYNEQFF. In DNA, the CDR3 is TGCGCCAGCAGCCTAGCGGGGGGGGCTTACAATGAGCAGTTCTTC.